This T cell receptor beta chain appears in the sequencing data of a study of OX40 agonist ivuxolimab in advanced cancers. The study in broad terms: The costimulatory receptor OX40 (CD134) was targeted by ivuxolimab, a fully human IgG2 agonistic monoclonal antibody. Intravenous ivuxolimab was administered to patients every 2 weeks at six dose levels: 0.01, 0.1, 0.3, 1.5, 3 and 10 mg/kg. Among the approximately 50 dose-escalation patients, approximately 20 had hepatocellular carcinoma, 15 or so melanoma, 9 renal cell carcinoma and 9 head and neck cancer. In the dose-escalation cohort, around four fifths of patients were male, and the mean age was around 65 years with a range of roughly 20 to 85. Prior anti-PD-1, anti-PD-L1 or anti-CTLA-4 therapy was permitted, and roughly two fifths of dose-escalation patients had received checkpoint inhibitors. Partial responses were achieved by three dose-escalation patients, of whom one had hepatocellular carcinoma and two had cutaneous melanoma. Peripheral TCRbeta sequencing aimed to test whether ivuxolimab altered TCR sequence diversity and caused clonal T-cell expansion. The paper covers the monotherapy dose-escalation part of the phase I ivuxolimab trial, which included N of about 51 patients. Points the paper makes about the study in general: Antigen specificity was not determined for the clonally expanded peripheral T cells. After ivuxolimab, more expanded clones were found on average in CD8+ T cells than in CD4+ T cells. Partial responders in the 0.1-3.0 mg/kg groups had among the lowest normalized peripheral clonal expansion, especially among CD8+ T cells. Low levels of normalized T-cell clonal expansion were also seen in some patients who did not respond. At doses from 0.1 to 3.0 mg/kg, clonal expansion was seen in both CD4+ and CD8+ blood T cells between baseline and week 6.

This clone was seen more than once but under ten times. The antigen it recognizes is unknown. No base qualities exist here, and no much larger clone lies one base off it. The CDR3 goes from the cysteine to the phenylalanine over 14 residues. Solely the CDR3 DNA is kept, with 42 bases framed from the first base. The CDR1 and CDR2 encoded by the germline V gene are SGHTA and FQGNSA. V lost 6 bases and J lost 4 bases, and the count of bases not matched to a germline gene is 5. The trial excluded patients who had a history of autoimmune disease or were on systemic immunosuppression. Peripheral blood for TCR sequencing was collected from all dose cohorts at baseline, on cycle 4 day 1, and on cycle 7 day 1. The samples were taken from a phase I, first-in-human, multicenter, open-label dose-escalation trial of ivuxolimab. Adults with locally advanced or metastatic melanoma, renal cell, hepatocellular, or head and neck squamous cell carcinoma were enrolled in the trial. Before TCR sequencing, CD4+ T cells and CD8+ T cells from peripheral blood were sorted into separate populations.

To sequence the TCRbeta CDR3 region, genomic DNA was isolated from the sorted cells. The immunoSEQ Assay was used for sequencing of TCRbeta CDR3 regions. Drawn from immuneACCESS, this table holds only the in-frame rearrangements with V and J called that TCRdb kept. Clones are partly lost; checked studies trace under half to an unresolved V gene and leave the rest unexplained. Recorded for this sample are roughly 66,000 clones; around 86% of them occurred a single time. The ten most abundant clones make up around 2.5% of the sample. Specimen: CD4+ or CD8+ T cells sorted from blood, collected in a trial of the OX40 agonist ivuxolimab. This TCR came from an adult with an advanced solid tumor such as melanoma, head and neck, liver or kidney cancer. The chain was built from TRBV7-2 and TRBJ2-2; 7 nucleotides in the junction match TRBD2. The CDR3 in this case is CASRPTSATGELFF. In nucleotide form, the sequence is TGTGCCAGCAGGCCCACTAGCGCCACCGGGGAGCTGTTTTTT. The full variable domain, completed from the reference TRBV7-2 and TRBJ2-2 proteins outside the CDR3, reads GAGVSQSPSNKVTEKGKDVELRCDPISGHTALYWYRQSLGQGLEFLIYFQGNSAPDKSGLPSDRFSAERTGGSVSTLTIQRTQQEDSAVYLCASRPTSATGELFFGEGSRLTVL.